The 27 T cell receptor delta chains listed next were all sequenced from one sample in a study of human gamma delta and Vdelta1 T cells. These TCRs are of unknown antigen specificity. TCRdb fed the PCR reads into CATT to redo clone calling. The data contain fewer than 15,000 delta-chain clones, around 49% of them singletons. The sample taken for sequencing was Vdelta1 gamma-delta T cells from blood grown in culture (DOT cells). These TCRs come from a human donor in good health.

This clone was recorded a few times. This sequence joins TRDV1 and TRDJ1; maybe TRDD3 (5 bases). V gave up 0 bases and J gave up 9 bases, with 11 bases separating them. The CDR3 has 13 amino acids. CDR1 is TSWWSYY and CDR2 is QGS in the germline V gene. CDR3 nucleotide sequence: TGTGCTCTTGGGGAACTAAGGGAGGGGGAACTCATCTTT. Translating it yields CALGELREGELIF.

The chain joins TRDV1 to TRDJ1; D might be TRDD3 (6 bases). The germline V and J ends were trimmed by 1 base and 0 bases, with 15 bases remaining between them. There are 17 residues in the CDR3. From germline, CDR1 is TSWWSYY and CDR2 QGS. The CDR3 DNA sequence: TGTGCTCTTGGGGAACGCCCGACTGGGAAGTACACCGATAAACTCATCTTT. Translated: CALGERPTGKYTDKLIF.

This clone was observed a few times. The rearrangement uses TRDV1 and TRDJ1, with 11 bases aligning to TRDD3. Germline CDR1 and CDR2: TSWWSYY and QGS. This CDR3 spans 25 amino acids. V lost 1 base and J lost 3; bases outside the gene matches: 31. CDR3 region: CALGEPPLPTQRLDWGISLADKLIF. The CDR3, as DNA: TGTGCTCTTGGGGAACCCCCCCTTCCTACCCAAAGACTCGACTGGGGGATATCGTTGGCCGATAAACTCATCTTT.

This clone was counted once. This chain connects TRDV1 to TRDJ1, with TRDD3 identical over 7 bases. CDR3 length equals 15 residues. The J segment lost 8 bases and the V segment lost 7 bases, leaving 16 bases of the junction unmatched. Germline CDR1 is TSWWSYY and CDR2 is QGS. CDR3 protein: CALVHSPGGQKKLIF. The CDR3 DNA reads as TGTGCTCTTGTGCACTCACCTGGGGGCCAGAAGAAACTCATCTTT.

The chain carries TRDV1 and TRDJ1, with 12 bases identical to TRDD3. The J segment lost 7 bases and the V segment lost 4 bases, leaving 28 bases of the junction unmatched. The V gene's germline CDR1 is TSWWSYY and CDR2 QGS. The CDR3 is made up of 22 amino acids. This CDR3 reads CALGVSPPTEGSWGIRQGKLIF. In nucleotides, the CDR3 is TGTGCTCTTGGGGTCTCCCCCCCTACCGAGGGGAGCTGGGGGATACGGCAAGGTAAACTCATCTTT.

This chain connects TRDV1 to TRDJ1; D call uncertain. Looked up from germline, CDR1 is TSWWSYY and CDR2 is QGS. This CDR3 has 17 amino acids. The V end was cut by 1 base, the J end by 0 bases, with 15 bases between. This chain's CDR3 is CALGEPKKLRDTDKLIF. The CDR3, as DNA: TGTGCTCTTGGGGAACCTAAAAAACTAAGAGACACCGATAAACTCATCTTT.

J is TRDJ1 and V is TRDV1; 12 bases map to TRDD3. The CDR3 has 23 residues. The V segment lost 4 bases and the J segment 2 bases; nucleotides outside the gene matches: 26. The germline V gene has CDR1 TSWWSYY and CDR2 QGS. The CDR3 spells CALGAPFGTGGYMHYRLTDKLIF. The CDR3 DNA reads TGTGCTCTTGGGGCACCATTCGGTACTGGGGGATACATGCATTATCGGCTAACCGATAAACTCATCTTT.

The V call is TRDV1, the J call TRDJ1; D is uncertain. CDR3 length: 20 amino acids. Trimming stripped 1 base from V and 2 bases from J, with 26 bases between. Germline values: CDR1 TSWWSYY, CDR2 QGS. CDR3 DNA sequence: TGTGCTCTTGGGGAACATATCCCTGCGGGTTCTCTTGAGTGGACCGATAAACTCATCTTT. It encodes CALGEHIPAGSLEWTDKLIF.

The chain is built from TRDV1 and TRDJ1; 8 bases line up with TRDD3. The V gene end was trimmed by 3 bases and the J gene end by 7 bases; junction bases not matched to a gene: 16. The germline V gene has CDR1 TSWWSYY and CDR2 QGS. The CDR3 is 17 amino acids. The CDR3 protein is CALGDGFLAGGLIKLIF. CDR3 in DNA: TGTGCTCTTGGGGACGGATTCCTGGCTGGGGGACTGATTAAACTCATCTTT.

The chain couples TRDV1 to TRDJ3; no firm D call. Germline lookup yields CDR1 TSWWSYY and CDR2 QGS. Deletions cut 1 base from V and 0 bases from J, with 10 bases between. The CDR3 has 18 amino acids. The CDR3 nucleotides are TGTGCTCTTGGGGAACATCCCCAGAGCTCCTGGGACACCCGACAGATGTTTTTC. Amino acids: CALGEHPQSSWDTRQMFF.

This clone was observed a handful of times. The rearrangement links TRDV1 to TRDJ1, with no clear D. Germline V gives CDR1 TSWWSYY, CDR2 QGS. This CDR3 is 16 amino acids long. V gave up 6 bases and J gave up 5 bases, with 22 bases separating them. The CDR3 DNA is TGTGCTCTTGGCCCACGGCGGGCGGCGAACGGGGATAAACTCATCTTT. Translated, it gives CALGPRRAANGDKLIF.

V gene TRDV1 combines with J gene TRDJ1, with TRDD3 matching over 12 bases. Trimming removed 10 bases from V and 0 bases from J; junction bases left unmatched: 36. Per the germline V gene, CDR1 is TSWWSYY and CDR2 is QGS. CDR3 length: 25 amino acids. The CDR3 sequence: CAHFLSHGFDLGDTRPPANTDKLIF. DNA of the CDR3: TGTGCTCATTTCCTTTCCCATGGTTTCGATCTGGGGGATACGCGGCCCCCCGCAAACACCGATAAACTCATCTTT.

This clone was found a few times. The rearrangement uses TRDV1 and TRDJ1; the D is unclear. The CDR3 extends over 17 amino acids. In germline, CDR1 is TSWWSYY, CDR2 QGS. V lost 1 base to trimming and J lost 8 bases, with 23 bases between them. CDR3 amino acids: CALGEPETARYFPKLIF. In nucleotides, the CDR3 is TGTGCTCTTGGGGAACCCGAGACGGCGCGGTATTTCCCAAAACTCATCTTT.

This clone was seen a few times. This sequence joins TRDV1 and TRDJ1, with 8 nucleotides matching TRDD3. This CDR3 region has 21 residues. V gave up 3 bases and J gave up 0 bases; unmatched junction bases: 21. Germline CDR1 is TSWWSYY and CDR2 is QGS. In DNA form, the CDR3 reads TGTGCTCTTGGGGACCTGGTAGAGACTGGGGGCCAACAGAAGTACACCGATAAACTCATCTTT. Residues: CALGDLVETGGQQKYTDKLIF.

The rearrangement uses TRDV1 and TRDJ1; TRDD3 aligns across 12 bases. Looked up from germline, CDR1 is TSWWSYY and CDR2 is QGS. The CDR3 has 24 amino acids. The V gene end was trimmed by 3 bases and the J gene end by 3 bases; junction bases not matched to a gene: 29. The CDR3 loop is CALGDFTVPTGRLEPGGYADKLIF. The CDR3, as DNA: TGTGCTCTTGGGGACTTTACCGTTCCTACAGGGAGATTAGAACCTGGGGGATACGCCGATAAACTCATCTTT.

The V call is TRDV1, the J call TRDJ1, with 13 bases aligning to TRDD3. Looked up from germline, CDR1 is TSWWSYY and CDR2 is QGS. The CDR3 loop spans 24 amino acids. After removal of 0 bases from V and 0 bases from J, the junction contained 22 bases not matched to a gene. CDR3 sequence reads: CALGELESPDTYWGIRGYTDKLIF. The CDR3 coding sequence is TGTGCTCTTGGGGAACTAGAGTCTCCTGACACGTACTGGGGGATACGGGGGTACACCGATAAACTCATCTTT.

The genes are TRAV29/DV5 and TRDJ1; TRDD3 matches at 8 bases. Germline V CDR1 and CDR2: NSMFDY, ISSIKDK. Trimming cost V 5 bases and J 2 bases; bases outside gene matches: 23. This CDR3 region has 19 residues. Here the CDR3 reads CAALTSVGDHGLGTDKLIF. In nucleotides, the CDR3 is TGTGCAGCTTTAACGTCGGTGGGGGATCATGGGCTGGGGACCGATAAACTCATCTTT.

This clone is medium-sized (0.01 to 0.1%) by share. The rearrangement joins TRDV1 to TRDJ1; TRDD3 is a possible D gene (6 bases). The germline V gene encodes CDR1 TSWWSYY and CDR2 QGS. V was shortened by 6 bases and J by 0 bases, with 35 bases between the two germline ends. The CDR3 has 22 amino acids. The CDR3 DNA follows: TGTGCTCTTGGTTTTCCCGGTCGCGGGATAGAGAAGATGGTTCATTACACCGATAAACTCATCTTT. Translating it yields CALGFPGRGIEKMVHYTDKLIF.

This rearrangement joins TRDV1 to TRDJ1, with 10 nucleotides matching TRDD3. V trimming: 4 bases; J trimming: 0 bases; junction bases outside the gene matches: 11. The CDR3 has 18 residues. Germline CDR1 is TSWWSYY and CDR2 is QGS. DNA of the CDR3: TGTGCTCTTGGGGTCTTCCGTACTGGGGGATCGTACACCGATAAACTCATCTTT. Protein product: CALGVFRTGGSYTDKLIF.

The V gene is TRDV1, the J gene TRDJ1; 8 bases are a match to TRDD3. The J segment lost 7 bases and the V segment lost 1 base, leaving 23 bases of the junction unmatched. The CDR3 contains 20 residues. CDR1 is TSWWSYY and CDR2 is QGS in the germline V gene. CDR3 DNA sequence: TGTGCTCTTGGGGAACGGAAAGAGCCCCTGACTGGGGGCGATAGCGGTAAACTCATCTTT. As protein: CALGERKEPLTGGDSGKLIF.

This clone was counted a few times. The chain recombines TRDV1 with TRDJ1; the match to TRDD3 covers 9 bases. The CDR3 loop spans 18 amino acids. The ends lost 0 bases at V and 3 bases at J; junction bases unmatched: 11. Germline V lookup: CDR1 TSWWSYY, CDR2 QGS. CDR3 in amino acids: CALGELSRSGDTADKLIF. CDR3 in DNA: TGTGCTCTTGGGGAACTCAGCCGTAGTGGGGATACGGCCGATAAACTCATCTTT.

The genes are TRDV1 and TRDJ1; D is tentatively TRDD2 or TRDD3 (7 bases each). This CDR3 comprises 22 residues. Germline V lookup: CDR1 TSWWSYY, CDR2 QGS. Trimming removed 2 bases at V and 1 base at J, with 32 bases between. The CDR3 protein is CALGEGPARLPREDTSTDKLIF. In DNA, the CDR3 is TGTGCTCTTGGGGAAGGACCCGCACGCCTTCCTCGAGAGGATACGAGCACCGATAAACTCATCTTT.

The V gene is TRDV1, the J gene TRDJ1; D is possibly TRDD2 (6 bases). The germline gives CDR1 TSWWSYY, CDR2 QGS. CDR3 length equals 21 residues. V lost 1 base and J lost 0, with 27 bases in between. CDR3 residues: CALGERMLRGSYNPHTDKLIF. The CDR3 DNA reads TGTGCTCTTGGGGAACGTATGCTACGAGGGTCCTACAACCCACACACCGATAAACTCATCTTT.

This sequence joins TRDV1 and TRDJ1; 9 bases are shared with TRDD3. The V gene's germline CDR1 is TSWWSYY and CDR2 QGS. The CDR3 is made up of 18 amino acids. V was clipped by 3 bases and J by 2 bases; unmatched bases: 13. The CDR3 bases are TGTGCTCTTGGGGAGAAGTTTATAGTCTGGGGGATTACCGATAAACTCATCTTT. Translation: CALGEKFIVWGITDKLIF.

The chain joins TRDV1 to TRDJ1; TRDD3 agrees at 10 bases. CDR3 size: 21 residues. V trimming: 2 bases; J trimming: 1 base; junction bases outside the gene matches: 19. CDR1 is TSWWSYY, CDR2 QGS, per germline. The CDR3 DNA reads TGTGCTCTTGGGGAAAATCAGGGTCCGTACTGGGGGATTCCGGGCACCGATAAACTCATCTTT. It encodes CALGENQGPYWGIPGTDKLIF.

The rearrangement joins TRDV1 to TRDJ1; 12 bases are shared with TRDD3. CDR3 length: 25 amino acids. V shed 2 bases and J 7 bases; nucleotides not matched to a gene: 35. The V gene's germline CDR1 is TSWWSYY and CDR2 QGS. The CDR3 reads CALGEFFEGGALSTLSGGYVGKLIF. CDR3 nucleotide sequence: TGTGCTCTTGGGGAATTTTTTGAGGGCGGCGCCCTTTCTACCTTATCTGGGGGATACGTTGGTAAACTCATCTTT.

The rearrangement joins TRDV1 to TRDJ1; a possible D gene is TRDD2 (5 bases). Germline values: CDR1 TSWWSYY, CDR2 QGS. The V end lost 0 bases, the J end lost 1 base, and 9 bases lay between the germline ends. The CDR3 runs 15 residues. The CDR3 nucleotides are TGTGCTCTTGGGGAACTCCTTCTGTTCACCGATAAACTCATCTTT. It encodes CALGELLLFTDKLIF.